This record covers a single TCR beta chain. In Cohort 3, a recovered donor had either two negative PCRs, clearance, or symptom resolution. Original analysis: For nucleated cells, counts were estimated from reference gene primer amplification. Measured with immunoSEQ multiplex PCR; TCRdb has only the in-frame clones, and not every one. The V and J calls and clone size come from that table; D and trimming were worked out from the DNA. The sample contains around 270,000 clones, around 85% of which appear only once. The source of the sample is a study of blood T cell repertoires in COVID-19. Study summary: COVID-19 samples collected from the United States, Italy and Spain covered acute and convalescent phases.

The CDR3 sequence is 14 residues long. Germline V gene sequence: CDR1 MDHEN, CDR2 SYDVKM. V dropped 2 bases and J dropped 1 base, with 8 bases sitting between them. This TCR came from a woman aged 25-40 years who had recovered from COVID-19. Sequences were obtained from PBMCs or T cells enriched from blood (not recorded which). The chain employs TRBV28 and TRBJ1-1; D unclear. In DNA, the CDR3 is TGTGCCAGCAGTTTAAGCCGGGAGAACACTGAAGCTTTCTTT. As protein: CASSLSRENTEAFF.